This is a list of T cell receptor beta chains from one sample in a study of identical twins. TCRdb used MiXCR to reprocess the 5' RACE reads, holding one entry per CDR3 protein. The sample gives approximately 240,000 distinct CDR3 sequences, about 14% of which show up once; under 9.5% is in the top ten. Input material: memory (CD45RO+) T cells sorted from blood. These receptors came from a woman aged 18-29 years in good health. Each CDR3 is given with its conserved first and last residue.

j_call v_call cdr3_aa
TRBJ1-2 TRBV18 CASSDQGTSYGYTF
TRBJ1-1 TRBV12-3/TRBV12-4 CASSLRQLQGLGTEAFF
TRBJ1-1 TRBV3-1 CASSQLGITEAFF
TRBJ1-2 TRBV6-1 CASSEAGTYGYTF
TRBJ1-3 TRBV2 CASSWGNTIYF
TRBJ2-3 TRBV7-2 CASSPQGVGTDTQYF
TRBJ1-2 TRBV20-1 CSARDNRDSIYGYTF
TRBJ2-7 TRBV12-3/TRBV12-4 CASKLGRGSYEQYF
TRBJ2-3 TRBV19 CATWGSDDTQYF
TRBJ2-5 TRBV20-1 CSTFRDRETQYF
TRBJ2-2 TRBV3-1 CASSRFPAGGTEGELFF
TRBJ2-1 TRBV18 CASSPPLAGGYNEQFF
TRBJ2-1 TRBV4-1 CASSHLYRGRNLREQFF
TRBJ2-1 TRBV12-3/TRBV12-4 CASRITSGAYNEQFF
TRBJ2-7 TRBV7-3 CASSLTQAPIYEQYF
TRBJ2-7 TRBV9 CASSVAGKYEYEQYF
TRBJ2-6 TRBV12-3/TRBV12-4 CASPQNPSGANVLTF
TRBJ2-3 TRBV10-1 CASSEFGGGGTDTQYF
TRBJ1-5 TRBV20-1 CSASTTGRESNQPQHF
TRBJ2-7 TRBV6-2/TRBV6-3 CASSRRDPEIHEQYF
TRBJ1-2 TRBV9 CASSVGTGYGYTF
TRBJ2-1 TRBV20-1 CSATGVAGRNEQFF
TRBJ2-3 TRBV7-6 CASSLGSRPLSTDTQYF
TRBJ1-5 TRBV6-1 CASSEVGISNQPQHF
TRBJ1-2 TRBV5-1 CASSLDGDYGYTF
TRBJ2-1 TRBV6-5 CASSYSPPSGIYNEQFF
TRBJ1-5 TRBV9 CASSVEAGGPQHF
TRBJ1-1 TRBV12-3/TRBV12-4 CASTGQPNTEAFF
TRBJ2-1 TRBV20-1 CSAPSGANYNEQFF
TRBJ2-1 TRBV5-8 CAISLELEQFF
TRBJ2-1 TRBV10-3 CATGLDAYNEQFF
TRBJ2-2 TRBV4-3 CASSRQGPAGELFF
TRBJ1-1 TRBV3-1 CASSRATGGVDTEAFF
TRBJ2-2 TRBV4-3 CASSQVGSSNTGELFF
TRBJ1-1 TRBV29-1 CSGGRTSNTEAFF
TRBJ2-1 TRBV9 CASSPGTGISYNEQSF
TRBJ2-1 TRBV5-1 CASSLYGLAGDSYNEQFF
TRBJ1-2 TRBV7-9 CASSPSHYGYTF
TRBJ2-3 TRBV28 CASSFGRGLDTDTQYF
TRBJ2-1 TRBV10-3 CAILLAGVGNEQFF
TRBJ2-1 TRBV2 CASSEALLGLEQFF
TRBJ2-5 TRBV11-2 CASSFGVVETQYF
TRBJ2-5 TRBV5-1 CASSIQTQGSQETQYF
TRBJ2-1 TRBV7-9 CASSFGRNEQFF
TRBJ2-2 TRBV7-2 CASRPQGGGELFF
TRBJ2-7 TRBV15 CATSALGGLYEQYF
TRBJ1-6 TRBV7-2 CASSRRGTADSPLHF
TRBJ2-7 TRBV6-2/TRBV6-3 CASSPIRGATRIEQYF
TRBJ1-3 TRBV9 CASSVQTGAGNTIYF
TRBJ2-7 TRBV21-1 CASSKAYPGQPVSYEQYF
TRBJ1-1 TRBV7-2 CASSPRWRTEAFF
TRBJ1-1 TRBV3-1 CASSQEDRGVTEAFF
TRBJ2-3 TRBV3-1 CASSRTGGFYDTQYF
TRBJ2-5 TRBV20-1 CSAREAGGETQYF
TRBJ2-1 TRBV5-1 CASSLVGFGYNEQFF